The 17 T cell receptor beta chains listed next were all sequenced from one sample in a study of blood T cell repertoires in COVID-19. Some clones are missing from TCRdb's copy, which holds only in-frame ones; the method was immunoSEQ multiplex PCR. The repertoire holds 80,000 to 130,000 clones, with 70% to 90% as singletons. Material for sequencing was PBMCs or T cells enriched from blood (not recorded which). Receptor source: a woman in her fifties or sixties who had recovered from COVID-19.

The genes are TRBV14 and TRBJ1-1; the match to TRBD1 covers 8 bases. Germline V gene data show CDR1 as SGHDN and CDR2 as FVKESK. With V trimmed by 4 bases and J by 3 bases, 10 bases remained unmatched. The CDR3 runs to 16 residues. The CDR3 sequence is CASSLRQGSVYTEAFF. The CDR3 DNA reads as TGTGCCAGCAGCCTTCGACAGGGGAGCGTGTACACTGAAGCTTTCTTT.

The V call is TRBV6-4, the J call TRBJ1-5; D is uncertain. This CDR3 contains 14 residues. Germline lookup yields CDR1 MRHNA and CDR2 SNTAGT. Trimming shortened V by 0 bases and J by 5 bases, and 8 bases separated the two germline ends. The DNA for the CDR3 is TGTGCCAGCAGTGACTCGCGGCTTGATCAGCCCCAGCATTTT. It specifies CASSDSRLDQPQHF.

The J gene is TRBJ1-6, the V gene TRBV6-5; possibly TRBD1 for D (6 bases). Per germline, CDR1 MNHEY and CDR2 SVGAGI. V lost 5 bases and J lost 7, with 12 bases in between. The CDR3 loop spans 14 amino acids. Here the CDR3 DNA reads TGTGCCAGCAGTCTACAGGGTACGAATTCACCCCTCCACTTT. This encodes CASSLQGTNSPLHF.

V and J are TRBV18 and TRBJ2-1, with TRBD1 identical over 8 bases. Germline V lookup: CDR1 KGHSH, CDR2 LQKENI. The ends lost 0 bases at V and 6 bases at J; junction bases unmatched: 7. The length of the CDR3 is 16 residues. The CDR3 region has the DNA TGTGCCAGCTCACCACCGTTGACAGGGGAAGTCAATGAGCAGTTCTTC. Translated: CASSPPLTGEVNEQFF.

This clone was counted many times. Within the sample, other DNA sequences also encode this same CDR3. V gene TRBV7-9 combines with J gene TRBJ2-7; no clear D gene. The CDR3 is made up of 11 amino acids. V dropped 4 bases and J dropped 2 bases, with 3 bases sitting between them. The germline CDR1 and CDR2 sequences are SEHNR and FQNEAQ (reference sequence). The CDR3 is CASSSAYEQYF. For the CDR3, the DNA is TGTGCCAGCAGCTCAGCCTACGAGCAGTACTTC.

This clone was seen a single time. V is TRBV15 and J is TRBJ2-7, with D possibly matching TRBD2 (7 bases). V gave up 3 bases and J gave up 11 bases, with 14 bases separating them. This CDR3 comprises 12 residues. CDR1 LNHNV and CDR2 YYDKDF come from the germline V gene (reference sequence). The chain's CDR3 is CATSRGGGVEYF. Here the CDR3 DNA reads TGTGCCACCAGCAGGGGAGGGGGAGTCGAGTACTTC. Based on the CDR3 plus reference TRBV15 and TRBJ2-7, the full variable domain is DAMVIQNPRYQVTQFGKPVTLSCSQTLNHNVMYWYQQKSSQAPKLLFHYYDKDFNNEADTPDNFQSRRPNTSFCFLDIRSPGLGDTAMYLCATSRGGGVEYFGPGTRLTVT.

Comment on this clone: This likely comes from a read error, as the CDR3 has no conserved phenylalanine or tryptophan at its end. No DNA is shown, since the ends of the CDR3 on it are uncertain; the CDR3 is the one TCRdb lists. V is TRBV5-8 and J is TRBJ1-1; the table calls TRBD1, which could not be checked here. With termini counted, the CDR3 has 11 amino acids. CDR1 is SGHTS, CDR2 YDEGEE, per germline. CDR3 in amino acids: CASSLPQGWAS.

The chain couples TRBV2 to TRBJ2-5, with 7 bases fitting TRBD1. J gave up 3 bases and V 8 bases, and 3 bases lay outside the gene matches. The CDR3 sequence is 12 residues long. CDR1 and CDR2 from the germline V gene are SNHLY and FYNNEI. The CDR3 sequence is CASAGTEETQYF. The DNA of the CDR3 is TGTGCCAGCGCTGGGACAGAAGAGACCCAGTACTTC.

V is TRBV18 and J is TRBJ1-5, with D possibly being TRBD1 (5 bases). The germline CDR1 and CDR2 sequences are KGHSH and LQKENI. The ends were cut back, 2 bases at V and 0 bases at J, with 8 bases in the middle. This CDR3 contains 15 residues. The CDR3 bases are TGTGCCAGCTCACCAAAACAGGATAGCAATCAGCCCCAGCATTTT. It yields the protein CASSPKQDSNQPQHF.

The chain joins TRBV27 to TRBJ2-7, with a possible D match to TRBD2 (6 bases). Germline V gene sequence: CDR1 MNHEY, CDR2 SMNVEV (reference sequence). The CDR3 runs 15 residues. V was shortened by 5 bases and J by 2 bases, with 16 bases between the two germline ends. The CDR3 protein is CASSQTLADTYEQYF. The CDR3 DNA sequence: TGTGCCAGCAGTCAGACTTTAGCGGATACCTACGAGCAGTACTTC.

This clone was observed a few times. This sequence joins TRBV7-2 and TRBJ1-2, with 8 bases matching TRBD1. The germline V gene encodes CDR1 SGHTA and CDR2 FQGNSA. This CDR3 is built from 15 residues. V gave up 4 bases and J gave up 8 bases; unmatched junction bases: 12. The CDR3 loop reads CASSSPDRGAAGYTF. In nucleotides, the CDR3 is TGTGCCAGCAGCTCGCCCGACAGGGGTGCGGCCGGCTACACCTTC.

The V gene is TRBV11-1, the J gene TRBJ2-1, with D tentatively TRBD1 (6 bases). The V gene's germline CDR1 is SGHAT and CDR2 FQDESV (reference sequence). The CDR3 runs to 14 residues. Trimming took off 10 bases at V and 7 bases at J, with 20 bases between the two ends. CDR3 DNA: TGTGCCACCCGACAGGCCCTCTTGTTGAATGAGCAGTTCTTC. Its protein product is CATRQALLLNEQFF.

The chain links TRBV10-1 to TRBJ2-7, with 12 bases matching TRBD2. The CDR3 extends over 16 amino acids. J was trimmed by 5 bases and V by 6 bases; bases with no gene match: 11. CDR1 is WNHNN and CDR2 is SYGVQD in the germline V gene (reference sequence). In DNA form, the CDR3 reads TGCGCCAGCAGCGCGCCGGGACTAGCGGGCGGGGACGAGCAGTACTTC. Its protein product is CASSAPGLAGGDEQYF.

V is TRBV7-6 and J is TRBJ2-6; D might be TRBD1 (6 bases). V was trimmed by 1 base and J by 2 bases, leaving 15 bases between them. This CDR3 spans 18 amino acids. Germline V gene sequence: CDR1 SGHVS, CDR2 FNYEAQ. CDR3 protein: CASSLGPPRTAGANVLTF. The DNA for the CDR3 is TGTGCCAGCAGCTTAGGACCCCCAAGGACAGCTGGGGCCAACGTCCTGACTTTC.

This clone came up many times. The rearrangement uses TRBV30 and TRBJ1-5; tentatively, D is TRBD1 (5 bases). The V end was cut by 4 bases, the J end by 8 bases, with 12 bases between. This CDR3 is 12 amino acids long. In germline, CDR1 is GTSNPN, CDR2 SVGIG (reference sequence). CDR3 sequence (DNA): TGTGCCTGGAATCGGGGGTATGAGCCCCAGCATTTT. Translation: CAWNRGYEPQHF.

Remarks on this clone: This same CDR3 is encoded by further DNA sequences in the sample. V is TRBV5-1 and J is TRBJ1-5, with D perhaps matching TRBD1 (5 bases). CDR1 is SGHRS and CDR2 is YFSETQ in the germline V gene. V gave up 5 bases and J gave up 1 base, with 13 bases separating them. CDR3 size: 15 residues. CDR3: CASRLAGDSNQPQHF. The CDR3 bases are TGCGCCAGCAGATTAGCGGGGGACAGCAATCAGCCCCAGCATTTT.

Points on this clone: Other DNA sequences within the sample encode an identical CDR3. The chain is built from TRBV19 and TRBJ1-1; no firm D call. The length of the CDR3 is 12 residues. From germline, CDR1 is LNHDA and CDR2 SQIVND (reference sequence). V lost 3 bases to trimming and J lost 1 base, with 3 bases between them. The CDR3 DNA follows: TGTGCCAGTAGTATTCAGAACACTGAAGCTTTCTTT. Translating it yields CASSIQNTEAFF.